The 15 T cell receptor beta chains reported below all come from one sample, sequenced in a study of T cells expressing NK-cell markers. TCRdb reanalyzed the 5' RACE reads, giving one entry per CDR3 protein sequence and no DNA. The sample's table shows roughly 350,000 distinct CDR3 sequences. The specimen sequenced was blood T cells: a sorted CD56 or NKG2C T cell subset, CD4+ or CD8+ T cells, or bulk PBMC T cells (not recorded which). The receptors stem from a man aged 18-70 years in good health.

The rearrangement links TRBV12-3 or TRBV12-4 to TRBJ1-3; the TCRdb call, TRBD1, lacks DNA for checking. The CDR3 is 17 residues long. Here the CDR3 reads CASSLFPGANSGNTIYF.

The CDR3 sequence is CASSDSEIGTDTQYF. V is TRBV6-4 and J is TRBJ2-3. The CDR3 spans 15 residues. Germline V lookup: CDR1 MRHNA, CDR2 SNTAGT.

The CDR3 sequence: CASSSSGERGPYEQYF. The chain couples TRBV13 to TRBJ2-7; the TCRdb call, TRBD1, lacks DNA for checking. CDR3 length equals 16 residues. The germline V gene encodes CDR1 PRHDT and CDR2 FYEKMQ (reference sequence).

V usage is TRBV19 and J usage is TRBJ2-1; the TCRdb D gene call, TRBD1, has no DNA to confirm it. In germline, CDR1 is LNHDA, CDR2 SQIVND (reference sequence). The CDR3 spans 14 residues. Here the CDR3 reads CASSMQGAAAEQFF.

This chain connects TRBV20-1 to TRBJ2-3; TCRdb designates TRBD2, a call that cannot be tested without DNA. Germline V CDR1 and CDR2: DFQATT, SNEGSKA (reference sequence). This CDR3 has 16 residues. The CDR3 is CSASGTSGGVVDTQYF.

V is TRBV4-2 and J is TRBJ2-5; as DNA is missing, the TRBD1 call by TCRdb cannot be tested. Germline CDR1 LGHNA, CDR2 YNFKEQ. The CDR3 has 14 residues. CDR3 sequence: CASSRGGLIETQYF.

This chain connects TRBV2 to TRBJ1-3. Germline V CDR1 and CDR2: SNHLY, FYNNEI. The CDR3 covers 15 residues. The CDR3 loop reads CASSSSSLSGNTIYF.

This chain connects TRBV11-2 to TRBJ2-3; lacking DNA, the TRBD2 call made by TCRdb goes unchecked. Germline CDR1 and CDR2: SGHAT and FQNNGV. CDR3 length: 11 residues. CDR3 in amino acids: CASTSGVWQYF.

The rearrangement links TRBV9 to TRBJ2-7; the D call of TRBD1 rests on TCRdb alone, since no DNA is present to check it. From germline, CDR1 is SGDLS and CDR2 YYNGEE. The length of the CDR3 is 18 residues. The CDR3 spells CASSVGGGRGAPYYEQYF.

The genes are TRBV5-1 and TRBJ2-4. Germline V CDR1 and CDR2: SGHRS, YFSETQ. The CDR3 is made up of 13 amino acids. The CDR3 here is CASSFLDKNIQYF. Based on the CDR3 plus reference TRBV5-1 and TRBJ2-4, the full variable domain is KAGVTQTPRYLIKTRGQQVTLSCSPISGHRSVSWYQQTPGQGLQFLFEYFSETQRNKGNFPGRFSGRQFSNSRSEMNVSTLELGDSALYLCASSFLDKNIQYFGAGTRLSVL.

The J gene is TRBJ2-1, the V gene TRBV19; checking the TCRdb D call of TRBD1 is not possible without DNA. CDR1 is LNHDA and CDR2 is SQIVND in the germline V gene (reference sequence). The length of the CDR3 is 12 residues. This CDR3 is CASSTTGLKQFF.

The gene calls are TRBV11-1 and TRBJ2-1; TCRdb picks TRBD1, but there is no DNA to check that call. Germline CDR1 reads SGHAT; CDR2 reads FQDESV (reference sequence). This CDR3 is built from 16 residues. The CDR3 sequence: CASSTSGGRTYNEQFF.

The gene calls are TRBV15 and TRBJ1-1; lacking DNA, the TRBD1 call made by TCRdb goes unchecked. The CDR3 loop spans 17 amino acids. The germline V gene encodes CDR1 LNHNV and CDR2 YYDKDF (reference sequence). The CDR3 region is CATSTTRDIGRVAEAFF.

V usage is TRBV19 and J usage is TRBJ2-2; the TCRdb D gene call, TRBD1, has no DNA to confirm it. In germline, CDR1 is LNHDA, CDR2 SQIVND (reference sequence). The CDR3 sequence is 15 residues long. The CDR3 spells CASSIDRGNTGELFF.

The CDR3 sequence is CAWRTGGKETQYF. The rearrangement uses TRBV30 and TRBJ2-5; TCRdb lists TRBD1, though no DNA is available to test this call. The CDR3 totals 13 residues. Germline CDR1 GTSNPN, CDR2 SVGIG (reference sequence).